This TCR beta chain was found in a study of persistence of HIV-infected CD4 T cells (TCRdb year 2020). Looking at the study overall: The median time participants had been on suppressive ART was 8 to 9 years. Apart from two participants who underwent leukapheresis at a single time point, peripheral blood samples of up to about 180 mL were collected from participants at multiple time points. Anti-CD3/anti-CD28 stimulation activated a higher proportion of cells, with a lower memory fraction, than antigen stimulation. The study isolated CMV- and HIV-1 Gag-responding CD4+ T cells from ART-treated individuals to examine antigen-driven clonal expansion of HIV-1-infected cells. TCRbeta sequencing assessed the clonality of all cells in each sorted population, while proviral sequencing assessed the clonality of infected cells. Cross-participant TCR cluster analysis included about eight participants for CMV and over five participants for Gag. What the research found in general, with its limitations: Only a small number of individuals took part in the study, and the range of antigens tested was limited. Antigen-responding cells were enriched for degenerate expanded CDR3beta sequences, which suggests convergent selection of CD4+ responses to CMV and Gag. Because the TCR analyses were done in bulk, restricting them to just the rare CMV-responding cells that actually carried HIV-1 proviruses was not possible. A correlation was observed between TCR oligoclonality and proviral oligoclonality within the same sorted populations. TCRbeta richness in CMV- and Gag-responding cells was significantly lower than in anti-CD3/anti-CD28-responding cells; CMV-responding cells had higher oligoclonality than CD3/CD28-stimulated and Gag-responding cells.

The immunoSEQ hsTCRB assay version 4 in survey mode was used to sequence TCRbeta repertoires from genomic DNA. For TCRbeta sequencing, genomic DNA was diluted to around 11 ng/uL, with up to 1 ug used per sample. For the original study's pipeline: TCRbeta data analysis was done in ImmunoSeq Analyzer 3.0, and diversity was calculated on productive nucleotide rearrangements. Using the Immunarch R package, the improved Chao index served to estimate lower-bound TCR diversity and the Gini coefficient served to estimate clonality. Nucleotide rearrangements that differed but encoded the same CDR3beta amino acid sequence were counted as separate clonotypes. Differential abundance analysis identified TCRbeta sequences significantly enriched in antigen-responding cells relative to anti-CD3/anti-CD28-activated cells. TCRs were clustered by predicted peptide-MHC specificity with GLIPH2, both within individual participants and across merged participant data sets. Here the immuneACCESS table is served through TCRdb, limited to in-frame sequences with V and J called. Missing clones are a known gap in these copies; in checked studies unresolved V genes cover under half, and the rest lacks a known reason. Clone size and the V and J calls come from that table; the DNA yielded D and trimming. This sample lists 45,000 or so clones; approximately 90% were detected once. The top ten clones comprise approximately 0.45% of the sample.

The treatment or condition label for this specimen denotes: suppressive antiretroviral therapy. Cells were stimulated with anti-CD3/anti-CD28 magnetic beads as a nonspecific positive control representing the CD4+ T cell repertoire. Responding CD4+ T cells were sorted by upregulation of both CD40 ligand and CD69. Participants were HIV-1-infected adults who started suppressive ART during chronic infection. Participants had undetectable plasma HIV-1 RNA below 50 copies/mL for at least 4 years. To be included, a participant needed positive CMV serology and a CD4+ T cell count above 400 cells/uL. Before stimulation, PBMCs were isolated using density centrifugation and then depleted of CD8+ T cells. For approximately 17 hours, the CD8-depleted PBMCs were stimulated with anti-CD28/CD49d costimulation, a CD40-blocking antibody, and enfuvirtide to prevent new infections. Cell sorting was performed on a Beckman Coulter MoFlo Legacy or XDP sorter, and dead cells were excluded with propidium iodide. Genomic DNA was extracted using the QIAamp DNA Mini Kit for samples with more than one million cells and using the Quick-DNA Microprep Kit for all other samples.

Relative to germline, V is 6 bases shorter and J is 5 bases shorter, with 10 bases between their ends. CDR1 and CDR2 (LNHDA, SQIVND) derive from the germline V gene (reference sequence). From the cysteine up to the phenylalanine, the CDR3 has a length of 13 residues. Kept here is only the CDR3 DNA, which spans 39 bases and is read in frame from base 1. Concerning this clone: Its cognate antigen has yet to be identified. No qualities accompany the bases; no much larger clone lies one base away.

Sequenced here: CD4+ T cells sorted from PBMCs after approximately 19-hour stimulation, sampled from a patient who received antiretroviral therapy. The cell subset or site label of this sample denotes: CD40L+CD69+ CD4 T cells responding to anti-CD3/anti-CD28 beads, representing the overall repertoire. The receptor was isolated from an adult woman with HIV who was CMV-seropositive. The V gene is TRBV19 and the J gene is TRBJ2-2, and perhaps TRBD1 as D gene, on 6 matching bases. Read as DNA, the sequence is TGTGCCAGTAGGTTCAGGGGAACCGGGGAGCTGTTTTTT. Its translation reads: CASRFRGTGELFF.